These T cell receptor beta chains were read from a single sample in a study of shared clonotypes between healthy human individuals. Libraries were prepared by immunoSEQ multiplex PCR; TCRdb keeps only in-frame clonotypes and omits some of them. The data show 450,000 to 500,000 clones, more than 75% seen once. The specimen was PBMCs. The receptors originated from a woman in her forties in good health. Some clones in this sample may be carry-over from other donors' samples. Both conserved end residues are part of each CDR3. The D gene is left open where the match is weak. Clone size, where shown, is once, few, many, or a class for clones that have expanded.

>TRBJ2-7|TRBV9|NA|NA
TGTGCCAGCAGCCCTGGACTTCCCGAGCAGTACTTC
CASSPGLPEQYF
>TRBJ2-2|TRBV29-1|TRBD2|NA
TGCAGCGTTGACCCGGGAGGGGGCACCGGGGAGCTGTTTTTT
CSVDPGGGTGELFF
>TRBJ2-3|TRBV4-2|NA|NA
TGTGCCAGCAGAAGCAGTGGGGGCGGAGGGAGAGGAGATACGCAGTATTTT
CASRSSGGGGRGDTQYF
>TRBJ2-5|TRBV7-8|TRBD1|NA
TGTGCCAGCAGCTTACCCAGGGGGCAGGGGACCCAGTACTTC
CASSLPRGQGTQYF
>TRBJ2-1|TRBV27|TRBD1|NA
TGTGCCAGCAGTCAAAGACAGGGCGAGCAGTTCTTC
CASSQRQGEQFF
>TRBJ2-3|TRBV7-2|NA|once
TGTGCCAGCAGCCCCCAGGCGACAATGGGAGATACGCAGTATTTT
CASSPQATMGDTQYF
>TRBJ2-2|TRBV4-2|NA|few
TGTGCCAGCAGCCAAGATGGGGTCACCGGGGAGCTGTTTTTT
CASSQDGVTGELFF
>TRBJ2-1|TRBV9|TRBD1|NA
TGTGCCAGCAGCCCCCGACAGGGCCACAGCTCCTACAATGAGCAGTTCTTC
CASSPRQGHSSYNEQFF
>TRBJ2-7|TRBV7-9|TRBD2|NA
TGTGCCAGCAGCTTCTCTTCTAGCGGGAGGGTTCCCTACGAGCAGTACTTC
CASSFSSSGRVPYEQYF
>TRBJ1-5|TRBV7-2|NA|once
TGTGCCAGCAGCTTAGAACAGGGAGGCAATCAGCCCCAGCATTTT
CASSLEQGGNQPQHF
>TRBJ2-2|TRBV5-1|NA|few
TGCGCCAGCTCGGCTGGGTCCCTCACCGGGGAGCTGTTTTTT
CASSAGSLTGELFF
>TRBJ2-7|TRBV28|NA|NA
TGTGCCAGCAGTTTATGGGGCCTGCACGAGCAGTACTTC
CASSLWGLHEQYF
>TRBJ1-2|TRBV4-1|NA|NA
TGCGCCAGCAGCCACAGGGCCAACTATGGCTACACCTTC
CASSHRANYGYTF
>TRBJ2-5|TRBV5-6|TRBD1|NA
TGTGCCAGCAGCCACCGGACAGGGCGAAAGGAACAAGAGACCCAGTACTTC
CASSHRTGRKEQETQYF
>TRBJ2-7|TRBV29-1|NA|NA
TGCAGCGTTGGTGGGGGCAAAACTGACGAGCAGTACTTC
CSVGGGKTDEQYF
>TRBJ2-3|TRBV5-1|NA|NA
TGCGCCAGCAGCTTGGCGGTGCGGGCCAGCACAGATACGCAGTATTTT
CASSLAVRASTDTQYF
>TRBJ1-5|TRBV19|TRBD1|NA
TGTGCCAGTAGTATTAGGACAGGGCGAGTCGGCAATCAGCCCCAGCATTTT
CASSIRTGRVGNQPQHF
>TRBJ2-5|TRBV7-9|NA|NA
TGTGCCAGCAGCTCCAGGAGACTAGGAGGAGAACAAGAGACCCAGTACTTC
CASSSRRLGGEQETQYF
>TRBJ2-2|TRBV30|TRBD2|NA
TGTGCCTGGAAGCAGCGGGGAACGGGGGAGCTGTTTTTT
CAWKQRGTGELFF
>TRBJ2-7|TRBV7-2|TRBD2|NA
TGTGCCAGCAGCTGGGAGACTAGCGCGACCCCCTACGAGCAGTACTTC
CASSWETSATPYEQYF
>TRBJ2-7|TRBV7-3|NA|NA
TGTGCCAGCAGTGCCGGGACGGGATCCTACGAGCAGTACTTC
CASSAGTGSYEQYF
>TRBJ2-1|TRBV4-2|TRBD2|NA
TGTGCCAGCAGCCAAGCGGGGAGACTAGCGGGGACTTACAATGAGCAGTTCTTC
CASSQAGRLAGTYNEQFF
>TRBJ2-1|TRBV5-1|NA|NA
TGCGCCAGCAGCTTTTCGGGGAATGAGCAGTTCTTC
CASSFSGNEQFF
>TRBJ1-5|TRBV30|TRBD1|NA
TGTGCCTGGAGGGCGACAGGGGCAGGAAATCAGCCCCAGCATTTT
CAWRATGAGNQPQHF
>TRBJ2-7|TRBV14|NA|once
TGTGCCAGCAGCCTACCTAACAGGGTCCACGAGCAGTACTTC
CASSLPNRVHEQYF
>TRBJ1-1|TRBV30|TRBD1|NA
TGTGCCTGGTCTGACAGGGGGCCAGATAAAGCTTTCTTT
CAWSDRGPDKAFF
>TRBJ1-5|TRBV28|NA|few
TGTGCCAGCAGTTTGCCGACCGGGACACCTAACAGCAATCAGCCCCAGCATTTT
CASSLPTGTPNSNQPQHF
>TRBJ2-1|TRBV7-3|TRBD2|NA
TGTGCCAGCAGCCTCAGCGGGAGTTTAACCTACAATGAGCAGTTCTTC
CASSLSGSLTYNEQFF
>TRBJ2-4|TRBV5-1|NA|NA
TGCGCCAGCAGCTTGGACGGGGCGGCCAAAAACATTCAGTACTTC
CASSLDGAAKNIQYF
>TRBJ1-4|TRBV28|NA|NA
TGTGCCAGCGGGGGATGGGATTCAACTAATGAAAAACTGTTTTTT
CASGGWDSTNEKLFF
>TRBJ1-5|TRBV27|NA|NA
TGTGCCAGCAGACCGGGCTCATACCTTCAGCCCCAGCATTTT
CASRPGSYLQPQHF
>TRBJ2-5|TRBV2|TRBD1|NA
TGTGCCAGGGACAGGAGACAAGAGACCCAGTACTTC
CARDRRQETQYF
>TRBJ2-1|TRBV18|NA|few
TGTGCCAGCTCACCGGGGCAGCAGGGTGAGCAGTTCTTC
CASSPGQQGEQFF
>TRBJ2-2|TRBV4-2|TRBD2|NA
TGTGCCAGCAGCCAAGATTCCCTAGCGGGAACCGGGGAGCTGTCTTTT
CASSQDSLAGTGELSF
>TRBJ2-3|TRBV5-1|NA|once
TGCGCCAGCAGCCCGATTCAATCAGCAGATACGCAGTATTTT
CASSPIQSADTQYF
>TRBJ2-7|TRBV11-2|NA|NA
TGTGCCAGCAGCATGGACACACGCTCCTACGAGCAGTACTTC
CASSMDTRSYEQYF
>TRBJ1-5|TRBV28|NA|NA
TGTGCCAGCAGACCCCCGAACAGGCATTATCAGCCCCAGCATTTT
CASRPPNRHYQPQHF
>TRBJ2-1|TRBV19|TRBD1|NA
TGTGCCAGTAGTAAGGCCCCGGGACAGGGGAACAATGAGCAGTTCTTC
CASSKAPGQGNNEQFF
>TRBJ1-2|TRBV28|TRBD1|NA
TGTGCCAGCAGTTTATACGGGACAGCCTATGGCTACACCTTC
CASSLYGTAYGYTF
>TRBJ1-2|TRBV28|TRBD1|NA
TGTGCCAGCAGTTTGATTCTGACAGGGGGTGTGGATGGCTACACCTTC
CASSLILTGGVDGYTF
>TRBJ2-5|TRBV27|TRBD2|few
TGTGCCAGCAGCCCGGGACTAGCGGGTCCTCTGTACTTC
CASSPGLAGPLYF
>TRBJ2-5|TRBV14|TRBD2|NA
TGTGCCAGCAGCCAGCCAAACCTCGGACTAGCGGGATGGGAGACCCAGTACTTC
CASSQPNLGLAGWETQYF
>TRBJ1-1|TRBV11-2|NA|NA
TGTGCCAGCAGCATAGAGGGAGGCACTGAAGCTTTCTTT
CASSIEGGTEAFF
>TRBJ1-1|TRBV12-5|NA|once
TGTGCTAGTGGTCAATTCAAAGCAAAGGGGCGCGGCACTGAAGCTTTCTTT
CASGQFKAKGRGTEAFF
>TRBJ2-7|TRBV27|TRBD2|NA
TGTGCCAGCAGTTGGACTAGCGGGGGGGGGCCCTACGAGCAGTACTTC
CASSWTSGGGPYEQYF
>TRBJ2-7|TRBV7-3|NA|NA
TGTGCCAGCAGCTATGGGGGAGGAGGAGGGTACGAGCAGTACTTC
CASSYGGGGGYEQYF
>TRBJ1-4|TRBV6-6|NA|NA
TGTGCCAGCAGGGGTAATGAAAAACTGTTTTTT
CASRGNEKLFF
>TRBJ1-4|TRBV11-2|TRBD1|NA
TGTGCCAGCAGGTTACGTTCAGGGGGGAATGAAAAACTGTTTTTT
CASRLRSGGNEKLFF
>TRBJ2-3|TRBV30|TRBD1|NA
TGTGCCTGGAACCTACAGGGGGCGTCGGAAGATACGCAGTATTTT
CAWNLQGASEDTQYF
>TRBJ2-7|TRBV28|TRBD2|once
TGTGCCAGCAGTATATCGTCCCTAGCGGGAGTACCCCACAAGCAGTACTTC
CASSISSLAGVPHKQYF
>TRBJ1-3|TRBV6-1|NA|NA
TGTGCCAGCAGTGAACACTACTCTGGAAACACCATATATTTT
CASSEHYSGNTIYF
>TRBJ2-7|TRBV11-3|NA|few
TGTGCCACCCATTTTTTCTCCTACGAGCAGTACTTC
CATHFFSYEQYF
>TRBJ1-3|TRBV28|NA|few
TGTGCCAGCAGTTACCCAAAGAAAGGGGGGAAAAGAAACACCATATATTTT
CASSYPKKGGKRNTIYF
>TRBJ2-3|TRBV7-2|NA|NA
TGTGCCAGCAGCCTCCGGGGACCGTCGGGAGATACGCAGTATTTT
CASSLRGPSGDTQYF
>TRBJ2-7|TRBV5-6|NA|once
TGTGCCAGCAGCCGTGATTATCGTGGGGCCTACGAGCAGTACTTC
CASSRDYRGAYEQYF
>TRBJ2-7|TRBV7-2|NA|NA
TGTGCCAGCAGCGGTGGGCGGGGATCCTACGAGCAGTACTTC
CASSGGRGSYEQYF
>TRBJ1-2|TRBV5-4|NA|NA
TGTGCCAGCAGCCCTATCGGGACTGTCTATGGCTACACCTTC
CASSPIGTVYGYTF
>TRBJ1-3|TRBV11-2|TRBD1|NA
TGTGCCAGCAGCCCGACAGGGGCTGGAAACACCATATATTTT
CASSPTGAGNTIYF
>TRBJ1-2|TRBV28|NA|medium-sized
TGTGCCAGCAGTTTAGCTCGGTCACCTGCTATTAACTATGGCTACACCTTC
CASSLARSPAINYGYTF
>TRBJ2-1|TRBV7-3|TRBD2|NA
TGTGCCAGCAGCTCGGGACTAGCCAATGAGCAGTTCTTC
CASSSGLANEQFF